This T cell receptor (beta chain) was identified during a study of cytomegalovirus exposure and HLA in healthy donors. Study-level points and caveats: Reports state that TCR beta sequences accurately predicted most subjects' HLA-A and HLA-B alleles.

The PCR had 60 Vbeta and 13 Jbeta primers. In the original analysis: Around 76 million unique TCR beta chains, roughly 11 million shared, were counted in a later analysis. The table came from immunoSEQ multiplex PCR; TCRdb's copy has only in-frame clones and leaves some out. V, J and clone size are taken as reported in that table, and D and trimming were inferred from the DNA itself. The repertoire consists of roughly 98,000 clones, with around 82% occurring once and the leading ten covering over 3%. Germline V gene lookup returns CDR1 MDHEN and CDR2 SYDVKM. CDR3 length: 15 amino acids. The ends lost 3 bases at V and 6 bases at J; junction bases unmatched: 5. On this clone itself: What it binds is unknown.

Sequences were obtained from PBMCs. The sequence was obtained from a man in his forties in good health and CMV-seronegative. This rearrangement joins TRBV28 to TRBJ1-5; TRBD1 matches at 10 bases. CDR3 region: CASSFIRDRGQPQHF. The CDR3 region has the DNA TGTGCCAGCAGTTTTATTAGGGACAGGGGTCAGCCCCAGCATTTT.